The TCR beta chain described here comes from a study of cytomegalovirus exposure and HLA in healthy donors. Study details: Roughly 180 million T cells yielded around 120 million unique TCR beta sequences in earlier analysis.

The PCR contained 60 Vbeta and 13 Jbeta primers. Produced via immunoSEQ multiplex PCR; TCRdb's table is partial and in-frame only. The data show about 150,000 clones, around 68% seen once. The CDR3 has 14 residues. Germline lookup yields CDR1 SGHNT and CDR2 YYREEE (reference sequence). V was pared by 2 bases and J by 5 bases, with 8 bases between. This chain links TRBV5-4 with TRBJ1-6, with D possibly being TRBD1 (5 bases). The sequenced sample consisted of PBMCs. The TCR comes from a man between 25 and 39 years old in good health and CMV-seronegative. The CDR3 region has the DNA TGTGCCAGCAGCTTCCGACAGCATAATTCACCCCTCCACTTT. It is translated as CASSFRQHNSPLHF.